This T cell receptor (beta chain) was found in a study of blood T cell repertoires in COVID-19. Germline V gene lookup returns CDR1 SGHRS and CDR2 YFSETQ. The CDR3 loop spans 17 amino acids. V gave up 0 bases and J gave up 4 bases, with 19 bases separating them. Some clones are missing from TCRdb's copy, which holds only in-frame ones; the method was immunoSEQ multiplex PCR. The sample includes around 42,000 clones, around 76% of them seen just once. This sequence joins TRBV5-1 and TRBJ2-5; D is possibly TRBD1 (6 bases). This TCR was sampled from a man between 65 and 79 years old with active or convalescent COVID-19. Sample: peripheral blood. Written as DNA, the CDR3 is TGCGCCAGCAGCTTGGGGCCAACAGGGCTGGTAGGAGAGACCCAGTACTTC. Its translation is CASSLGPTGLVGETQYF.